This section outlines one T cell receptor beta chain sequence together with its context. Antigen specificity is unknown. The junction departs from germline at one end; a sequencing error may be responsible. CDR3 and TCR beta VDJ profiling relied on a genomic DNA template. TCRdb redid the calling of the reads with MiXCR, one entry per CDR3 protein. The profile shows some 190,000 distinct CDR3 sequences, approximately 46% of them singletons. The data are from a study of CD8+CD57+ T cells in acquired aplastic anemia. At the level of the study: The mean DNA yield obtained from sorted CD4+ and CD8+ cells came to approximately 3.2 ug.

The CDR3 runs 15 residues. Germline V gives CDR1 KGHDR, CDR2 SFDVKD. Study-wide findings and caveats: Patients and controls were not found to differ significantly in CD8+ Simpson's diversity.

Source material: sorted CD4+, CD8+, or CD8+CD57+ T cells (not recorded which) from PBMCs. The sequence was obtained from a human donor in good health. The chain couples TRBV24-1 to TRBJ2-1; no reliable D call. The CDR3 DNA reads TGTGCCACCAGTGATCCAATTGGGCCAGCCAATGAGCAGTTCTTT. As protein: CATSDPIGPANEQFF.